These 17 T cell receptor beta chains originate from one sample sequenced in a study of T cell responses to AZD1222 COVID-19 vaccine. Profiled with immunoSEQ multiplex PCR; TCRdb holds only in-frame clones, not every one. Here the sample spans 90,000 to 150,000 clones, roughly 87% being singletons. Sequences were derived from peripheral blood, sampled 28 days after the second AZD1222 dose. Receptors originate from an adult who received the AZD1222 COVID-19 vaccine.

This clone has just a few counts. The chain links TRBV11-2 to TRBJ1-3; D is unresolved. This CDR3 spans 14 amino acids. V was shortened by 7 bases and J by 0 bases, with 10 bases between the two germline ends. Per germline, CDR1 SGHAT and CDR2 FQNNGV. The CDR3 here is CASMEIRSGNTIYF. Written as DNA, the CDR3 is TGTGCCAGCATGGAGATCCGCTCTGGAAACACCATATATTTT.

V is TRBV28 and J is TRBJ1-5; D gene ambiguous. Trimming left V 7 bases short and J 3 bases short, with 10 bases between. CDR3 length equals 13 residues. Germline assignment: CDR1 MDHEN and CDR2 SYDVKM. CDR3 in DNA: TGTGCCAGCAAGTGGGCGAACAATCAGCCCCAGCATTTT. Its protein product is CASKWANNQPQHF.

This sequence joins TRBV28 and TRBJ1-2; 10 bases match TRBD1. Unmatched junction bases numbered 10, after V lost 5 bases and J lost 7 bases. The CDR3 is made up of 15 amino acids. CDR1 is MDHEN, CDR2 SYDVKM, per germline. CDR3 residues: CASSRPAGTGAGYTF. CDR3 DNA: TGTGCCAGCAGTCGCCCGGCCGGGACAGGGGCTGGCTACACCTTC.

The chain recombines TRBV5-4 with TRBJ1-5, with a weak D call TRBD1 (5 bases). Looked up from germline, CDR1 is SGHNT and CDR2 is YYREEE (reference sequence). V was shortened by 0 bases and J by 7 bases, with 14 bases between the two germline ends. This CDR3 has 15 residues. CDR3: CASSLDRGAGQPQHF. DNA of the CDR3: TGTGCCAGCAGCTTGGATCGTGGGGCAGGGCAGCCCCAGCATTTT.

The chain joins TRBV7-2 to TRBJ1-6; D remains ambiguous. The V end was cut by 0 bases, the J end by 10 bases, with 13 bases between. The CDR3 has 15 amino acids. In germline, CDR1 is SGHTA, CDR2 FQGNSA. CDR3 nucleotides: TGTGCCAGCAGCTTAGCTTCAGGAACGGGATCACCCCTCCACTTT. The encoded protein is CASSLASGTGSPLHF.

V gene TRBV3-1 (or the pseudogene TRBV3-2) combines with J gene TRBJ2-7; 7 bases agree with TRBD1. The CDR3 covers 14 residues. The junction had 10 bases not matched to a gene; V was cut back by 6 bases and J by 5 bases. The germline V gene has CDR1 LGHDT and CDR2 YNNKEL (reference sequence). The CDR3 DNA follows: TGTGCCAGCAGTCAGGGCGTAACAGGGGACGAGCAGTACTTC. This translates into CASSQGVTGDEQYF.

This chain joins TRBV28 and TRBJ1-4; D is possibly TRBD1 (5 bases). V was cut by 7 bases and J by 2 bases, with 11 bases left in between. The CDR3 contains 14 residues. CDR1 MDHEN and CDR2 SYDVKM come from the germline V gene. The CDR3 DNA sequence: TGTGCCAGCAAGGAAGGGGCCACTAATGAAAAACTGTTTTTT. It codes for CASKEGATNEKLFF.

To note about this clone: The sample has other DNA sequences that encode this CDR3 too. The rearrangement uses TRBV4-3 and TRBJ1-2; a possible D gene is TRBD1 (5 bases). Trimming cost V 0 bases and J 7 bases, with 15 bases left between them. CDR1 and CDR2 from the germline V gene are LGHNA and YSLEER. The CDR3 covers 15 residues. The CDR3 region has the DNA TGCGCCAGCAGCCAAGATCGGGGCAGCCCGGTTGGCTACACCTTC. Translated: CASSQDRGSPVGYTF.

This clone came up once. The rearrangement joins TRBV10-3 to TRBJ2-5, with 8 bases matching TRBD2. CDR1 and CDR2 (germline): ENHRY, SYGVKD. J lost 4 bases, V lost 6 bases, and 7 bases had no gene match. The CDR3 spans 14 residues. CDR3 sequence reads: CAIREGLGGETQYF. The CDR3 region has the DNA TGTGCCATCAGGGAGGGACTAGGCGGAGAGACCCAGTACTTC.

V is TRBV7-9 and J is TRBJ2-5; either TRBD1 or TRBD2 may supply D (5 bases each). The ends were cut back, 1 base at V and 1 base at J, with 13 bases in the middle. In germline, CDR1 is SEHNR, CDR2 FQNEAQ (reference sequence). The CDR3 is 16 amino acids. This CDR3 is CASSLGWGKGQETQYF. The DNA for the CDR3 is TGTGCCAGCAGCTTAGGCTGGGGGAAGGGCCAAGAGACCCAGTACTTC.

This rearrangement joins TRBV9 to TRBJ1-2, with TRBD1 identical over 9 bases. CDR1 and CDR2 (germline): SGDLS, YYNGEE. V shed 3 bases, J shed 8 bases, and the junction held 8 bases outside the gene matches. The CDR3 has 14 residues. The CDR3 spells CASSGGTGFGGYTF. The CDR3 nucleotides are TGTGCCAGCAGCGGAGGGACAGGGTTTGGAGGCTACACCTTC.

The chain combines TRBV19 with TRBJ1-1; D remains unclear. V was cut by 10 bases and J by 1 base, with 10 bases left in between. The CDR3 consists of 12 residues. Germline loops: CDR1 LNHDA, CDR2 SQIVND (reference sequence). The chain's CDR3 is CATTWGNTEAFF. CDR3 bases: TGTGCCACCACATGGGGGAACACTGAAGCTTTCTTT. The variable domain in full, with the rest retrieved from reference TRBV19 and TRBJ1-1, is DGGITQSPKYLFRKEGQNVTLSCEQNLNHDAMYWYRQDPGQGLRLIYYSQIVNDFQKGDIAEGYSVSREKKESFPLTVTSAQKNPTAFYLCATTWGNTEAFFGQGTRLTVV.

The chain recombines TRBV29-1 with TRBJ1-2, with D tentatively TRBD1 (5 bases). CDR3 size: 13 residues. Trimming shortened V by 4 bases and J by 4 bases, and 13 bases separated the two germline ends. The germline V gene has CDR1 SQVTM and CDR2 ANQGSEA. CDR3 in amino acids: CSVVRGRGYGYTF. Here the CDR3 DNA reads TGCAGCGTTGTCCGGGGTAGGGGCTATGGCTACACCTTC.

The chain links TRBV6-5 to TRBJ1-5; D remains unclear. The CDR3 runs 15 residues. The germline V gene encodes CDR1 MNHEY and CDR2 SVGAGI. V was shortened by 7 bases and J by 0 bases, with 13 bases between the two germline ends. The CDR3 region has the DNA TGTGCCAGCACCGTGGGAGACTTTAGCAATCAGCCCCAGCATTTT. Protein sequence: CASTVGDFSNQPQHF.

The rearrangement links TRBV7-2 to TRBJ2-1; 8 bases fit TRBD1. V was pared by 7 bases and J by 3 bases, with 11 bases of the junction left unmatched. The CDR3 has 16 amino acids. Germline lookup yields CDR1 SGHTA and CDR2 FQGNSA. The CDR3 spells CASTHGQGNIYNEQFF. The DNA for the CDR3 is TGTGCCAGCACCCACGGACAGGGCAACATCTACAATGAGCAGTTCTTC.

The chain employs TRBV18 and TRBJ2-7; TRBD1 matches at 8 bases. The V gene's germline CDR1 is KGHSH and CDR2 LQKENI. The CDR3 extends over 14 amino acids. The trim removed 2 bases at V and 5 bases at J, leaving 5 bases unmatched. CDR3 DNA sequence: TGTGCCAGCTCACCAGGACAGGGTATCCACGAGCAGTACTTC. This codes for CASSPGQGIHEQYF.

There are a few counts of this clone. CDR3 in amino acids: CSAGQYGYTF. CDR3 sequence (DNA): TGCAGTGCTGGACAGTATGGCTACACCTTC. The rearrangement joins TRBV20-1 to TRBJ1-2, with a weak D call TRBD1 (6 bases). The V gene's germline CDR1 is DFQATT and CDR2 SNEGSKA (reference sequence). The CDR3 sequence is 10 residues long. V was trimmed by 5 bases and J by 5 bases, leaving 6 bases between them.